This TCR beta chain was sequenced in a study of cytomegalovirus exposure and HLA in healthy donors. Germline V gene lookup returns CDR1 SNHLY and CDR2 FYNNEI. This CDR3 has 16 amino acids. J gave up 0 bases and V 2 bases, and 2 bases lay outside the gene matches. General study points: Published work reported that the classifier diagnosed cytomegalovirus status with high specificity and sensitivity.

This clone was seen just once. Its target is unknown. The PCR used 60 Vbeta and 13 Jbeta primers. The protocol was immunoSEQ multiplex PCR, while the TCRdb copy is restricted to in-frame clones and leaves out a portion. The sample records 95,000 to 110,000 clones, 82% being singletons. The gene calls are TRBV2 and TRBJ2-7; 12 nucleotides match TRBD2. The clonotype comes from a man under 40 in good health and CMV-seropositive. Source material: PBMCs. The CDR3 protein is CASSESSGGASYEQYF. CDR3 coding DNA: TGTGCCAGCAGTGAATCTAGCGGGGGGGCCTCCTACGAGCAGTACTTC.